Shown below are 27 T cell receptor beta chains from a single sample sequenced in a study of yellow fever vaccine responses in identical twins. TCRdb re-called the RT-PCR reads with MiXCR, one entry per CDR3 protein. The sample includes some 2,000 distinct CDR3 sequences, over 7.5% of them seen just once. Sequences were derived from T cells from blood (PBMCs), unsorted or a sorted subset (not recorded which), sampled 2 years after vaccination. Source of these receptors: a woman aged 18-30 years who received the yellow fever vaccine.

The J gene is TRBJ1-1, the V gene TRBV6-2 or TRBV6-3; possible D gene TRBD1, 6 bases. This CDR3 is built from 14 residues. Trimming took off 0 bases at V and 5 bases at J, with 10 bases between the two ends. The V gene's germline CDR1 is MNHEY and CDR2 SVGEGT. The CDR3 region has the DNA TGTGCCAGCAGTTACTCGAACAGGGCGACTGAAGCTTTCTTT. This gives the protein CASSYSNRATEAFF.

This clonotype was found a few times. This sequence joins TRBV10-3 and TRBJ2-7; 7 bases line up with TRBD2. Germline V gene lookup returns CDR1 ENHRY and CDR2 SYGVKD. V trimming: 2 bases; J trimming: 0 bases; junction bases outside the gene matches: 7. This CDR3 spans 16 amino acids. CDR3 in DNA: TGTGCCATCAGTGAGGCTAGCGGTACGAGCTCCTACGAGCAGTACTTC. This gives the protein CAISEASGTSSYEQYF.

The V call is TRBV2, the J call TRBJ2-1; 12 positions agree with TRBD2. V gave up 4 bases and J gave up 8 bases; unmatched junction bases: 6. The CDR3 is made up of 15 amino acids. From germline, CDR1 is SNHLY and CDR2 FYNNEI. In DNA, the CDR3 is TGTGCCAGCAGTGGGACTAGCGGGACTGGCGATGAGCAGTTCTTC. Protein product: CASSGTSGTGDEQFF. The variable domain in full, with the rest retrieved from reference TRBV2 and TRBJ2-1, is EPEVTQTPSHQVTQMGQEVILRCVPISNHLYFYWYRQILGQKVEFLVSFYNNEISEKSEIFDDQFSVERPDGSNFTLKIRSTKLEDSAMYFCASSGTSGTGDEQFFGPGTRLTVL.

This clonotype qualifies as medium-sized. V usage is TRBV4-3 and J usage is TRBJ2-5, with D uncertain. The CDR3 covers 13 residues. V gave up 0 bases and J gave up 5 bases, with 7 bases separating them. Germline V gene lookup returns CDR1 LGHNA and CDR2 YSLEER. CDR3 nucleotide sequence: TGCGCCAGCAGCCAAGAAGGATCGGAGACCCAGTACTTC. This sequence encodes CASSQEGSETQYF.

In this sample, this clonotype turned up a few times. The chain carries TRBV6-5 and TRBJ1-2, with D unclear. Germline lookup yields CDR1 MNHEY and CDR2 SVGAGI. With 0 bases removed from V and 5 bases from J, the gap between germline ends came to 7 bases. The CDR3 has 13 residues. The CDR3 nucleotides are TGTGCCAGCAGTTACTCTGTGGGGTATGGCTACACCTTC. Protein product: CASSYSVGYGYTF.

The chain recombines TRBV7-3 with TRBJ2-1; D remains unclear. V lost 1 base, J lost 5 bases, and 6 bases lay in between. The V gene's germline CDR1 is SGHTA and CDR2 FQGTGA. The CDR3 length is 13 residues. The CDR3 loop reads CASSLSLDNEQFF. The CDR3, as DNA: TGTGCCAGCAGCTTAAGTTTGGACAATGAGCAGTTCTTC.

The J gene is TRBJ2-7, the V gene TRBV11-2; 10 bases match TRBD1. With V trimmed by 4 bases and J by 3 bases, 12 bases remained unmatched. There are 17 residues in the CDR3. Per germline, CDR1 SGHAT and CDR2 FQNNGV. The CDR3 DNA sequence: TGTGCCAGCAGCTCTCAAGACAGGGGGCAGGGGGGCTACGAGCAGTACTTC. It translates to CASSSQDRGQGGYEQYF.

By frequency in the sample, this clonotype is medium-sized. The chain joins TRBV28 to TRBJ2-2; no reliable D call. Deletions cut 2 bases from V and 1 base from J, with 5 bases between. Per the germline V gene, CDR1 is MDHEN and CDR2 is SYDVKM. The CDR3 loop spans 14 amino acids. CDR3 nucleotide sequence: TGTGCCAGCAGTTTAAGACAGAACACCGGGGAGCTGTTTTTT. Translating gives CASSLRQNTGELFF.

This clonotype showed up just a few times. V is TRBV6-1 and J is TRBJ2-1; no definite D call. CDR1 and CDR2 (germline): MNHNS, SASEGT. Trimming pared 6 bases from V and 0 bases from J, leaving 9 bases between. This CDR3 is 14 amino acids long. The CDR3 region is CASRSGNSYNEQFF. As DNA, the CDR3 is TGTGCCAGCAGGTCGGGCAACTCCTACAATGAGCAGTTCTTC.

The V call is TRBV7-6, the J call TRBJ2-7, with D uncertain. With 1 base removed from V and 4 bases from J, the gap between germline ends came to 11 bases. This CDR3 spans 14 amino acids. Germline assignment: CDR1 SGHVS and CDR2 FNYEAQ. The DNA for the CDR3 is TGTGCCAGCAGCTTAGTGGCAGGCCGATACGAGCAGTACTTC. This gives the protein CASSLVAGRYEQYF.

This clonotype has only a few counts. CDR3: CASSQDSVSYVQFF. The CDR3 region has the DNA TGCGCCAGCAGCCAAGACTCCGTGAGTTACGTGCAGTTCTTC. This chain uses TRBV4-3 with TRBJ2-1, with no clear D. Germline CDR1 LGHNA, CDR2 YSLEER. The CDR3 has 14 residues. Deletions cut 0 bases from V and 12 bases from J, with 15 bases between.

By proportion, this clonotype is medium-sized. The genes are TRBV15 and TRBJ1-2; 7 bases match TRBD1. CDR1 and CDR2 from the germline V gene are LNHNV and YYDKDF (reference sequence). Unmatched junction bases numbered 17, after V lost 8 bases and J lost 8 bases. This CDR3 region has 15 residues. The CDR3 spells CATQSVGTVAGGYTF. DNA for the CDR3: TGTGCCACCCAATCGGTCGGGACAGTCGCTGGGGGCTACACCTTC.

The chain carries TRBV6-2 or TRBV6-3 and TRBJ1-6, with 9 bases lining up with TRBD1. Germline CDR1 and CDR2: MNHEY and SVGEGT. The junction had 8 bases not matched to a gene; V was cut back by 2 bases and J by 9 bases. The CDR3 sequence is 16 residues long. The CDR3 here is CASSYDWDRAISPLHF. DNA of the CDR3: TGTGCCAGCAGTTACGACTGGGACAGGGCCATTTCACCCCTCCACTTT.

J is TRBJ2-5 and V is TRBV11-3; 7 positions match TRBD2. V shed 8 bases and J 3 bases; nucleotides not matched to a gene: 6. The CDR3 spans 13 residues. Germline CDR1 is SGHNT and CDR2 is YENEEA. CDR3 nucleotides: TGTGCCAGCGAGATGGGGGGGAAAGAGACCCAGTACTTC. It yields the protein CASEMGGKETQYF. The full variable domain, completed using reference TRBV11-3 and TRBJ2-5, is EAGVVQSPRYKIIEKKQPVAFWCNPISGHNTLYWYLQNLGQGPELLIRYENEEAVDDSQLPKDRFSAERLKGVDSTLKIQPAELGDSAVYLCASEMGGKETQYFGPGTRLLVL.

Within the sample, this clonotype is medium-sized. This chain links TRBV15 with TRBJ1-4; D is unclear. The CDR3 loop spans 16 amino acids. V was clipped by 1 base and J by 5 bases, with 14 bases between them. Germline V lookup: CDR1 LNHNV, CDR2 YYDKDF (reference sequence). The DNA of the CDR3 is TGTGCCACCAGCAGAGTTCTGGGCAGAGAAAATGAAAAACTGTTTTTT. The encoded protein is CATSRVLGRENEKLFF.

This clonotype has only a few counts. The V and J genes are TRBV7-6 and TRBJ2-6; D is unclear. Germline values: CDR1 SGHVS, CDR2 FNYEAQ. The CDR3 is 18 amino acids. Trimming shortened V by 2 bases and J by 3 bases, and 17 bases separated the two germline ends. The CDR3 nucleotides read TGTGCCAGCAGCTTATTAGGCGGAGAGGACGGTGGGGCCAACGTCCTGACTTTC. Translated: CASSLLGGEDGGANVLTF.

This clonotype was recorded a few times. The chain couples TRBV6-1 to TRBJ1-6; D uncertain. With 6 bases removed from V and 6 bases from J, the gap between germline ends came to 6 bases. Germline lookup yields CDR1 MNHNS and CDR2 SASEGT. CDR3 length: 12 amino acids. DNA for the CDR3: TGTGCCAGCAGCAATTCTAATTCACCCCTCCACTTT. Amino acids: CASSNSNSPLHF.

This chain links TRBV15 with TRBJ1-2; D is undetermined. Germline loops: CDR1 LNHNV, CDR2 YYDKDF (reference sequence). The CDR3 is 13 amino acids. V was shortened by 4 bases and J by 5 bases, with 11 bases between the two germline ends. The CDR3 loop reads CATSIDSAYGYTF. DNA for the CDR3: TGTGCCACCAGCATTGACTCGGCTTATGGCTACACCTTC.

This clonotype has a handful of counts. The rearrangement links TRBV6-4 to TRBJ2-1; D is unresolved. This CDR3 is built from 15 residues. CDR1 and CDR2 from the germline V gene are MRHNA and SNTAGT. Trimming took 0 bases from V and 4 from J, leaving 10 bases between them. CDR3 in amino acids: CASSDSAETYNEQFF. The CDR3 DNA sequence: TGTGCCAGCAGTGACTCGGCGGAGACTTACAATGAGCAGTTCTTC.

The chain combines TRBV10-1 with TRBJ2-2; 8 positions agree with TRBD1. Germline values: CDR1 WNHNN, CDR2 SYGVQD (reference sequence). V trimming: 8 bases; J trimming: 5 bases; junction bases outside the gene matches: 4. The CDR3 runs 13 residues. The CDR3 DNA sequence: TGCGCCAGCGGCACAGGGGGGACCGGGGAGCTGTTTTTT. The encoded protein is CASGTGGTGELFF.

This clonotype is categorized as medium-sized (0.01 to 0.1%). The chain combines TRBV24-1 with TRBJ2-3, with no clear D. This CDR3 has 15 amino acids. Germline CDR1 reads KGHDR; CDR2 reads SFDVKD. Between the trimmed V and J ends, which lost 5 bases and 4 bases, there was a span of 15 bases. The CDR3 nucleotides read TGTGCCACCAGTGGTGCAGACTTCCCTTCAGATACGCAGTATTTT. Its translation: CATSGADFPSDTQYF.

This clonotype was recorded a few times. J is TRBJ1-6 and V is TRBV18; D is unresolved. This CDR3 region has 12 residues. Deletions cut 8 bases from V and 11 bases from J, with 13 bases between. CDR1 KGHSH and CDR2 LQKENI come from the germline V gene. CDR3 residues: CASDAGKAPLHF. CDR3 coding DNA: TGTGCCAGCGACGCGGGGAAGGCACCCCTCCACTTT.

This clonotype was picked up one time. The chain joins TRBV13 to TRBJ1-3; D remains unclear. Per germline, CDR1 PRHDT and CDR2 FYEKMQ (reference sequence). Between the trimmed V and J ends, which lost 5 bases and 5 bases, there was a span of 7 bases. The CDR3 contains 12 residues. CDR3 protein: CASSRPRNTIYF. In nucleotides, the CDR3 is TGTGCCAGCAGCCGCCCGCGAAACACCATATATTTT.

Only a few counts were recorded for this clonotype. The chain links TRBV4-1 to TRBJ2-7, with a possible D match to TRBD1 (5 bases). Between the trimmed V and J ends, which lost 0 bases and 6 bases, there was a span of 9 bases. The CDR3 runs to 13 residues. Germline CDR1 reads MGHRA; CDR2 reads YSYEKL. CDR3 residues: CASSQDFQGEQYF. The CDR3 DNA sequence: TGCGCCAGCAGCCAAGATTTCCAGGGCGAGCAGTACTTC.

This clonotype is labeled medium-sized. The CDR3 is CASSSTGTGYYEQYF. The CDR3 bases are TGTGCCAGCAGTTCAACCGGGACAGGATACTACGAGCAGTACTTC. The rearrangement links TRBV11-1 to TRBJ2-7, with 8 bases matching TRBD1. The CDR3 has 15 amino acids. Germline CDR1 SGHAT, CDR2 FQDESV (reference sequence). The junction had 10 bases not matched to a gene; V was cut back by 6 bases and J by 3 bases.

Points on this clonotype: Germline and junction disagree at one end, which may indicate a read error. V and J are TRBV23-1 and TRBJ2-3; 9 bases line up with TRBD2. TRBV23-1 belongs to the ORF category, with a function that is uncertain. The CDR3 length is 13 residues. The CDR3 sequence: CASSLSRGGTRYF. The CDR3 nucleotides are TGCGCCAGCAGTCTTTCGCGGGGGGGTACGCGGTATTTT.

The V call is TRBV12-3 or TRBV12-4, the J call TRBJ2-5; D unclear. Deletions cut 8 bases from V and 7 bases from J, with 8 bases between. This CDR3 contains 10 residues. CDR3 sequence: CASSDGTQYF. CDR3 bases: TGTGCCAGCTCCGATGGGACCCAGTACTTC.